A single sample is the source of the 10 T cell receptor beta chains below, sequenced in a study of CD8+ T cells in alopecia areata. RNA was isolated and reverse transcribed to cDNA, the sequencing template. The protocol was immunoSEQ multiplex PCR, while the TCRdb copy is restricted to in-frame clones and leaves out a portion. The sample has about 30,000 clones, around two thirds seen once. Sequenced sample: NKG2D-high CD8+ T cells sorted from blood. The receptor source for this set is a human donor with alopecia areata.

This chain joins TRBV19 and TRBJ1-1; D gene unclear. With 7 bases removed from V and 4 bases from J, the gap between germline ends came to 22 bases. Germline V gives CDR1 LNHDA, CDR2 SQIVND (reference sequence). The CDR3 consists of 16 residues. The CDR3 sequence is CASMEKGLLSSTEAFF. The CDR3 DNA is TGTGCCAGTATGGAAAAGGGCTTACTTTCGAGCACTGAAGCTTTCTTT.

This clone was seen a handful of times. This chain joins TRBV29-1 and TRBJ2-1, with 11 bases identical to TRBD2. J gave up 7 bases and V 6 bases, and 8 bases lay outside the gene matches. This CDR3 is 14 amino acids long. Germline V gives CDR1 SQVTM, CDR2 ANQGSEA. The CDR3 protein is CSVPLAGAENEQFF. In nucleotides, the CDR3 is TGCAGCGTACCACTAGCGGGGGCCGAAAATGAGCAGTTCTTC.

Details on this clone: The junction differs from germline at one of its ends, possibly a read error. The chain combines TRBV29-1 with TRBJ2-1; 8 nucleotides align to TRBD1. CDR3 length equals 15 residues. In germline, CDR1 is SQVTM, CDR2 ANQGSEA. Here the CDR3 reads CSVEGDRHSYNEQFF. The DNA of the CDR3 is TGCAGCGTCGAAGGGGACAGGCATTCCTACAATGAGCAGTTCTTC.

As to this clone: One end of the junction fails to match germline, which may point to a read error. The V call is TRBV23-1, the J call TRBJ2-3; 7 nucleotides match TRBD1. TRBV23-1 is an open reading frame, and its role is uncertain. This CDR3 has 16 amino acids. CDR3 amino acids: CASRQSGQSNTDTQYF. The CDR3, as DNA: TGCGCCAGCAGACAATCGGGACAGAGCAACACAGATACGCAGTATTTT.

This chain links TRBV14 with TRBJ2-3; 12 nucleotides align to TRBD2. The CDR3 length is 15 residues. The V and J ends lost 0 bases and 7 bases, in that order; junction bases with no gene match: 2. The V gene's germline CDR1 is SGHDN and CDR2 FVKESK. Written as DNA, the CDR3 is TGTGCCAGCAGCCAAGACGGACTAGCGGGAAATACGCAGTATTTT. It encodes CASSQDGLAGNTQYF. Full variable domain (remainder filled in from reference TRBV14 and TRBJ2-3): EAGVTQFPSHSVIEKGQTVTLRCDPISGHDNLYWYRRVMGKEIKFLLHFVKESKQDESGMPNNRFLAERTGGTYSTLKVQPAELEDSGVYFCASSQDGLAGNTQYFGPGTRLTVL.

The rearrangement joins TRBV10-1 to TRBJ2-3; 7 nucleotides agree with TRBD2. V dropped 4 bases and J dropped 0; count of bases not matched to a gene: 1. Germline-derived CDR1 and CDR2 are WNHNN and SYGVQD (reference sequence). The CDR3 sequence is 14 residues long. The CDR3 reads CASSGAGSTDTQYF. CDR3 in DNA: TGCGCCAGCAGTGGAGCGGGAAGCACAGATACGCAGTATTTT.

The chain carries TRBV5-1 and TRBJ2-4; 9 bases align to TRBD1. V lost 2 bases and J lost 7; bases outside the gene matches: 13. There are 17 residues in the CDR3. Germline V gene lookup returns CDR1 SGHRS and CDR2 YFSETQ. CDR3 DNA: TGCGCCAGCAGCTTTGACAAACCGGGACAGGGCCCCAACATTCAGTACTTC. It encodes CASSFDKPGQGPNIQYF.

This clone occurred a few times. The V gene is TRBV7-6, the J gene TRBJ2-7; 12 bases fit TRBD2. Unmatched junction bases numbered 6, after V lost 5 bases and J lost 4 bases. The CDR3 contains 15 residues. Per germline, CDR1 SGHVS and CDR2 FNYEAQ. The CDR3 loop reads CASSQWTSGVYEQYF. As DNA, the CDR3 is TGTGCCAGCAGCCAATGGACTAGCGGGGTATACGAGCAGTACTTC.

V and J are TRBV9 and TRBJ2-7, with TRBD2 identical over 7 bases. Germline V gives CDR1 SGDLS, CDR2 YYNGEE. The ends lost 0 bases at V and 6 bases at J; junction bases unmatched: 9. The CDR3 is made up of 15 amino acids. The CDR3: CASSVGLAWEGEQYF. CDR3 nucleotides: TGTGCCAGCAGCGTAGGCTTAGCCTGGGAGGGCGAGCAGTACTTC. Using reference TRBV9 and TRBJ2-7 for the parts outside the CDR3, the full variable domain is DSGVTQTPKHLITATGQRVTLRCSPRSGDLSVYWYQQSLDQGLQFLIQYYNGEERAKGNILERFSAQQFPDLHSELNLSSLELGDSALYFCASSVGLAWEGEQYFGPGTRLTVT.

The chain uses TRBV19 and TRBJ2-2, with D hard to call. The CDR3 consists of 14 residues. CDR1 is LNHDA and CDR2 is SQIVND in the germline V gene (reference sequence). Trimming took 3 bases from V and 0 from J, leaving 5 bases between them. The DNA of the CDR3 is TGTGCCAGTAGTATGATACCGAACACCGGGGAGCTGTTTTTT. It codes for CASSMIPNTGELFF.